The rows below give T cell receptor beta chains drawn from one sample of a study of shared clonotypes between healthy human individuals. The method was immunoSEQ multiplex PCR; TCRdb's version includes in-frame clones alone and lacks a portion of them. This table has 2 million to 3 million clones, 80% to 95% appearing once. The sample consisted of naive CD4+ T cells from PBMCs. The source is a man younger than 35 in good health. Some clones in this sample may be carry-over from other donors' samples. Each CDR3 is given with its conserved first and last residue. D genes are given only for firm matches.

D gene	V gene	J gene	CDR3 DNA	CDR3 protein
TRBD1	TRBV7-9	TRBJ2-3	TGTGCCAGCAGGAGGGGGCCAGATACGCAGTATTTT	CASRRGPDTQYF
-	TRBV7-3	TRBJ2-5	TGTGCCAGCAGCGCCGGGGCCCAAGAGACCCAGTACTTC	CASSAGAQETQYF
TRBD2	TRBV11-2	TRBJ2-3	TGTGCCAGCAGCCGAGCGGGGGGAGTCCGGGGGCTAAGCACAGATACGCAGTATTTT	CASSRAGGVRGLSTDTQYF
-	TRBV9	TRBJ2-1	TGTGCCAGCAGTCTCGGGCCCGGGACACACTACAATGAGCAGTTCTTC	CASSLGPGTHYNEQFF
TRBD2	TRBV28	TRBJ2-1	TGTGCCAGCAGTGCGGGATCTAGCGGGAGCGGTGAGCAGTTCTTC	CASSAGSSGSGEQFF
TRBD2	TRBV9	TRBJ2-1	TGTGCCAGCAGCTCCAGACTAGCGGGTTACAATGAGCAGTTCTTC	CASSSRLAGYNEQFF
-	TRBV9	TRBJ2-3	TGTGCCAGCAGCGCGGGAGGCACAGATACGCAGTATTTT	CASSAGGTDTQYF
-	TRBV7-9	TRBJ1-4	TGTGCCAGCAGCTTAGCGTGGGCAGGCGGCGGTGAAAAACTGTTTTTT	CASSLAWAGGGEKLFF
-	TRBV12-2	TRBJ2-7	TGTGCAAGTCGCTTAGCGGTCCCAGGGGCCAGTCCGCCCTGCACCTACGAGCAGTACTTC	CASRLAVPGASPPCTYEQYF
-	TRBV9	TRBJ2-7	TGTGCCAGCAGCCGTACGATGACTCCCTTCTACGAGCAGTACTTC	CASSRTMTPFYEQYF
-	TRBV6-6	TRBJ1-3	TGTGCCAGCACGGGGGGCTCTGGAAACACCATATATTTT	CASTGGSGNTIYF
TRBD1	TRBV30	TRBJ2-7	TGTGCCTGGAGCAAGGACAGGGGGCCTACCGAGCAGTACTTC	CAWSKDRGPTEQYF
TRBD1	TRBV7-2	TRBJ2-5	TGTGCCAGCAGCCCAGGACAGGCGCAAGAGACCCAGTACTTC	CASSPGQAQETQYF
-	TRBV7-8	TRBJ2-5	TGTGCCAGCAGCTTTTTTCCCCCCCCCTCTAAAGGGAGAGAGACCCAGTACTTC	CASSFFPPPSKGRETQYF
-	TRBV2	TRBJ1-4	TGTGCCAGCAGTGATATAGGCCGGGCCGTGGGAAAACTGTTTTTT	CASSDIGRAVGKLFF
-	TRBV5-1	TRBJ2-7	TGCGCCAGCAGCTTGGTACAGGCGAACTACGAGCAGTACTTC	CASSLVQANYEQYF
TRBD1	TRBV6-1	TRBJ1-4	TGTGCCAGCAGTGAGGCAGGGGGGGAAAAACTGTTTTTT	CASSEAGGEKLFF
-	TRBV18	TRBJ2-7	TGTGCCAGCTCATCCTCAGGGGCGACTTCCTACGAGCAGTACTTC	CASSSSGATSYEQYF
-	TRBV6-5	TRBJ2-5	TGTGCCAGTAGAGGGTATCCAGCAGAGACCCAGTACTTC	CASRGYPAETQYF
-	TRBV28	TRBJ1-1	TGTGCCAGCAGCCGAGACAGCCGAAGGGCTTTCTTT	CASSRDSRRAFF
-	TRBV19	TRBJ1-1	TGTGCCAGTAGTGCCGCAGGGAGGATGAACACTGAAGCTTTCTTT	CASSAAGRMNTEAFF
TRBD1	TRBV7-9	TRBJ1-1	TGTGCCAGCAGCACCGGGACAGGGGAGTTGAACACTGAAGCTTTCTTT	CASSTGTGELNTEAFF